The 8 T cell receptor beta chains reported below all come from one sample, sequenced in a study of blood T cell repertoires in COVID-19. Assay used: immunoSEQ multiplex PCR; TCRdb lists only in-frame clones, some missing. In the table there are some 160,000 clones, about 84% of which are singletons. The sample comprised peripheral blood. The receptors come from a woman in her forties or fifties with acute or convalescent COVID-19.

This clone was observed a single time. The V and J genes are TRBV14 and TRBJ1-2, with D unresolved. Trimming left V 3 bases short and J 6 bases short, with 17 bases between. The germline CDR1 and CDR2 sequences are SGHDN and FVKESK. The CDR3 contains 15 residues. CDR3 DNA: TGTGCCAGCAGCCACGACCCTCGGGGTGCGCATGGCTACACCTTC. Translation: CASSHDPRGAHGYTF.

The V gene is TRBV2, the J gene TRBJ1-1; no reliable D call. V was shortened by 5 bases and J by 5 bases, with 15 bases between the two germline ends. Per germline, CDR1 SNHLY and CDR2 FYNNEI. The CDR3 length is 14 residues. CDR3 nucleotide sequence: TGTGCCAGCAGTACCCGGGCCGGGGAGACTGAAGCTTTCTTT. This codes for CASSTRAGETEAFF.

The V call is TRBV12-5, the J call TRBJ1-5, with 10 nucleotides matching TRBD1. After removal of 0 bases from V and 4 bases from J, the junction contained 6 bases not matched to a gene. The CDR3 has 17 amino acids. Germline V gene sequence: CDR1 LGHNT, CDR2 FRNRAP. In DNA, the CDR3 is TGTGCTAGTGGTTTGGTCTTTACGGGACAGGGGAATCAGCCCCAGCATTTT. It yields the protein CASGLVFTGQGNQPQHF.

The chain couples TRBV4-3 to TRBJ1-2; D not certain. Between the trimmed V and J ends, which lost 4 bases and 4 bases, there was a span of 19 bases. From germline, CDR1 is LGHNA and CDR2 YSLEER. The CDR3 is 16 amino acids. DNA of the CDR3: TGCGCCAGCAGCCGTCATTGGCCCAAGCGGTCCTATGGCTACACCTTC. Its translation: CASSRHWPKRSYGYTF.

Details on this clone: This sample also contains other DNA sequences that code for the same CDR3. The chain couples TRBV3-1 (or the pseudogene TRBV3-2) to TRBJ1-5, with 10 bases matching TRBD1. Trimming at V came to 1 base and at J to 6 bases, leaving 3 bases not matched to a gene. There are 15 residues in the CDR3. Germline V gene lookup returns CDR1 LGHDT and CDR2 YNNKEL (reference sequence). CDR3 in amino acids: CASSQGDRGFQPQHF. The CDR3 bases are TGTGCCAGCAGCCAAGGGGACAGGGGATTTCAGCCCCAGCATTTT.

Remarks on this clone: The junction shows a germline mismatch at one end, possibly a read error. The gene calls are TRBV7-3 and TRBJ1-2; 12 positions agree with TRBD1. This CDR3 is built from 13 residues. The germline CDR1 and CDR2 sequences are SGHTA and FQGTGA. This CDR3 is CASSLRDRGPLAF. CDR3 DNA: TGTGCCAGCAGCTTAAGGGACAGGGGGCCCCTGGCCTTC.

This chain joins TRBV6-5 and TRBJ2-7, with TRBD2 matching 13 bases. V was clipped by 6 bases and J by 3 bases; unmatched bases: 5. Germline CDR1 reads MNHEY; CDR2 reads SVGAGI. This CDR3 contains 15 residues. The CDR3 bases are TGTGCCAGCAGCCTAGGGACTAGCGGGAACTACGAGCAGTACTTC. Translation: CASSLGTSGNYEQYF.

The chain carries TRBV9 and TRBJ2-1; D might be TRBD2 (7 bases). Looked up from germline, CDR1 is SGDLS and CDR2 is YYNGEE. This CDR3 comprises 16 residues. Trimming stripped 6 bases from V and 9 bases from J, with 25 bases between. As DNA, the CDR3 is TGTGCCAGCACCCCAGGGGCGGGGGTCCCCATTGTTGAGCAGTTCTTC. Translated, it gives CASTPGAGVPIVEQFF. Full variable domain (remainder filled in from reference TRBV9 and TRBJ2-1): DSGVTQTPKHLITATGQRVTLRCSPRSGDLSVYWYQQSLDQGLQFLIQYYNGEERAKGNILERFSAQQFPDLHSELNLSSLELGDSALYFCASTPGAGVPIVEQFFGPGTRLTVL.